Listed here are 18 T cell receptor beta chains from one sample, sequenced in a study of cytomegalovirus exposure and HLA in healthy donors. This PCR relied on a set of 60 Vbeta primers and 13 Jbeta primers. TCRdb's copy holds only in-frame clones and misses some; the assay was immunoSEQ multiplex PCR. Of approximately 120,000 clones in the sample, around 78% were seen once. Sequenced sample: PBMCs. The receptors derive from a man between 40 and 49 years old in good health and CMV-seronegative.

V and J are TRBV14 and TRBJ2-4; 7 bases fit TRBD1. CDR3 length: 14 amino acids. The germline gives CDR1 SGHDN, CDR2 FVKESK. Losses at the gene ends were 1 base for V and 8 bases for J; bases not matched to a gene: 5. The CDR3 region is CASSQVQGKDIQYF. CDR3 DNA sequence: TGTGCCAGCAGCCAAGTACAGGGGAAAGACATTCAGTACTTC.

The CDR3 nucleotides are TGTGCCAGTAGTATAGAGGTAAGACGGAGCTATCAGCCCCAGCATTTT. This encodes CASSIEVRRSYQPQHF. The rearrangement joins TRBV19 to TRBJ1-5; D unresolved. V gave up 0 bases and J gave up 5 bases, with 14 bases separating them. The CDR3 runs to 16 residues. CDR1 is LNHDA, CDR2 SQIVND, per germline (reference sequence).

The chain uses TRBV5-6 and TRBJ2-5; D not certain. The assigned J gene may be wrong: the sequence end matches TRBJ2-7 better. The CDR3 extends over 13 amino acids. Per germline, CDR1 SGHDT and CDR2 YYEEEE. CDR3 residues: CASIDKSSYEQYF. DNA of the CDR3: TGTGCCAGCATCGACAAGAGCTCCTACGAGCAGTACTTC.

This chain links TRBV5-1 with TRBJ2-1; TRBD1 might be the D (6 bases). This CDR3 region has 14 residues. Germline CDR1 reads SGHRS; CDR2 reads YFSETQ. The V gene lost 0 bases and the J gene lost 5 bases, with 9 bases spanning the gap. The DNA for the CDR3 is TGCGCCAGCAGCTTGGTGGGGGCAGACAATGAGCAGTTCTTC. This sequence encodes CASSLVGADNEQFF.

The rearrangement uses TRBV7-2 and TRBJ2-2; D is unclear. The CDR3 is made up of 14 amino acids. CDR1 and CDR2 (germline): SGHTA, FQGNSA. V gave up 2 bases and J gave up 5 bases, with 9 bases separating them. In DNA form, the CDR3 reads TGTGCCAGCAGCTTAACCCAGGTGACCGGGGAGCTGTTTTTT. Its translation is CASSLTQVTGELFF.

This clone was found a few times. V usage is TRBV30 and J usage is TRBJ2-7; 7 bases fit TRBD1. Per the germline V gene, CDR1 is GTSNPN and CDR2 is SVGIG (reference sequence). With 2 bases clipped from V and 3 bases from J, the junction kept 4 bases outside the gene matches. The length of the CDR3 is 13 residues. The CDR3 loop is CAWSSGQDYEQYF. The CDR3 bases are TGTGCCTGGAGTTCCGGACAGGACTACGAGCAGTACTTC.

This clone was detected once. This chain joins TRBV6-4 and TRBJ2-3; 9 bases align to TRBD1. The CDR3 covers 12 residues. V lost 5 bases and J lost 9; bases outside the gene matches: 3. In germline, CDR1 is MRHNA, CDR2 SNTAGT. The CDR3 spells CASSPGQGTQYF. The DNA for the CDR3 is TGTGCCAGCAGTCCGGGACAGGGCACGCAGTATTTT.

The table lists this clone with a count of one. The rearrangement links TRBV18 to TRBJ2-1; maybe TRBD2 (5 bases). The CDR3 length is 13 residues. Germline CDR1 reads KGHSH; CDR2 reads LQKENI. V lost 6 bases and J lost 4, with 10 bases in between. The CDR3 loop reads CASSPGLYNEQFF. DNA of the CDR3: TGTGCCAGCTCCCCCGGACTTTACAATGAGCAGTTCTTC. Variable domain in full (rest from reference TRBV18 and TRBJ2-1): NAGVMQNPRHLVRRRGQEARLRCSPMKGHSHVYWYRQLPEEGLKFMVYLQKENIIDESGMPKERFSAEFPKEGPSILRIQQVVRGDSAAYFCASSPGLYNEQFFGPGTRLTVL.

V is TRBV4-1 and J is TRBJ1-1, with D unclear. The V gene lost 1 base and the J gene lost 11 bases, with 14 bases spanning the gap. The CDR3 extends over 13 amino acids. Germline V gene data show CDR1 as MGHRA and CDR2 as YSYEKL. The CDR3: CASSQVVRDKAFF. In DNA form, the CDR3 reads TGCGCCAGCAGCCAAGTTGTACGTGACAAGGCTTTCTTT.

DNA of the CDR3: TGCACCACCATCACTAGCGGGGGGGCAGATACGCAGTATTTT. Translated: CTTITSGGADTQYF. The chain links TRBV1 to TRBJ2-3; the table names TRBD2, a call not compared with the DNA. TRBV1 is a pseudogene locus. This CDR3 is built from 14 residues.

Comment on this clone: At one end, the junction sequence differs from germline, possibly due to a read error. The rearrangement joins TRBV29-1 to TRBJ2-3; D is possibly TRBD1 (6 bases). The CDR3 is 12 residues long. Germline CDR1 and CDR2: SQVTM and ANQGSEA. CDR3 nucleotide sequence: TGCAGCGTTGAACTGGCGACAGGTACGCAGTATTTT. It is translated as CSVELATGTQYF.

This chain uses TRBV7-9 with TRBJ1-2; no definite D call. This CDR3 is 18 amino acids long. V was shortened by 5 bases and J by 7 bases, with 29 bases between the two germline ends. Germline CDR1 SEHNR, CDR2 FQNEAQ (reference sequence). As DNA, the CDR3 is TGTGCCAGCAGCCCGAGGGAGGGAAATCCAGGATTCTCCTTTGGCTACACCTTC. Its protein is CASSPREGNPGFSFGYTF.

This chain uses TRBV15 with TRBJ2-3; the match to TRBD1 covers 9 bases. Germline trimming cut 5 bases from V and 3 bases from J; bases unmatched to any gene: 6. The germline V gene encodes CDR1 LNHNV and CDR2 YYDKDF (reference sequence). The CDR3 extends over 15 amino acids. Here the CDR3 DNA reads TGTGCCACCAGCGCGGACAGGGGTCTTACAGATACGCAGTATTTT. Protein: CATSADRGLTDTQYF.

V usage is TRBV29-1 and J usage is TRBJ2-3; a possible D gene is TRBD1 (5 bases). Trimming shortened V by 4 bases and J by 4 bases, and 15 bases separated the two germline ends. This CDR3 contains 14 residues. Germline V gene data show CDR1 as SQVTM and CDR2 as ANQGSEA. The CDR3 loop reads CSVALDKASDTQYF. The CDR3 bases are TGCAGCGTTGCCCTGGACAAGGCCTCAGATACGCAGTATTTT.

This chain links TRBV2 with TRBJ1-5; TRBD1 aligns across 9 bases. The CDR3 has 13 amino acids. The V and J ends lost 8 bases and 3 bases, in that order; junction bases with no gene match: 2. Germline CDR1 reads SNHLY; CDR2 reads FYNNEI. CDR3: CASGTGHNQPQHF. DNA for the CDR3: TGTGCCAGCGGGACAGGGCACAATCAGCCCCAGCATTTT.

This clone has a single count. The V call is TRBV5-6, the J call TRBJ1-6, with D hard to call. The CDR3 length is 13 residues. V gave up 4 bases and J gave up 7 bases, with 9 bases separating them. The germline V gene has CDR1 SGHDT and CDR2 YYEEEE. The CDR3 DNA is TGTGCCAGCAGCCCGAACTGGAATTCACCCCTCCACTTT. This sequence encodes CASSPNWNSPLHF.

This clone is a singleton in its sample. The chain links TRBV7-9 to TRBJ2-7; D unclear. V was cut by 10 bases and J by 0 bases, with 22 bases left in between. CDR1 SEHNR and CDR2 FQNEAQ come from the germline V gene (reference sequence). The CDR3 runs 16 residues. This chain's CDR3 is CAIDGSREAVSYEQYF. As DNA, the CDR3 is TGTGCCATCGACGGGTCGAGAGAGGCCGTCTCCTACGAGCAGTACTTC.

The V gene is TRBV7-8, the J gene TRBJ1-1; the D is unclear. The germline V and J ends were trimmed by 5 bases and 4 bases, with 11 bases remaining between them. CDR3 length equals 13 residues. From germline, CDR1 is SGHVS and CDR2 FQNEAQ. CDR3 protein: CASSNGVRTEAFF. CDR3 DNA sequence: TGTGCCAGCAGCAATGGAGTGCGCACTGAAGCTTTCTTT.